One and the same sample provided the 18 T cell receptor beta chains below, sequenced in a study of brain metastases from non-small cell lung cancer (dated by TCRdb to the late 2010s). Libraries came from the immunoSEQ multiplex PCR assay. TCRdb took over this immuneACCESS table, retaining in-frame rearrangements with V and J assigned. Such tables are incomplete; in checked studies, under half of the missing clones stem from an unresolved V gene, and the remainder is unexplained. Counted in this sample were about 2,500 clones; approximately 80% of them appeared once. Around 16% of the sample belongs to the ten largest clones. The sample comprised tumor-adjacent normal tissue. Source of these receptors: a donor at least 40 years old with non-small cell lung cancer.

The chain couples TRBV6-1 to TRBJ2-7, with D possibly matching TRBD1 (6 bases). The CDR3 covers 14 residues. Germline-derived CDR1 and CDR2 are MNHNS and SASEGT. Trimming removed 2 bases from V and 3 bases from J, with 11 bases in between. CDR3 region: CASSEPTGSYEQYF. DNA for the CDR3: TGTGCCAGCAGTGAACCAACAGGGAGCTACGAGCAGTACTTC.

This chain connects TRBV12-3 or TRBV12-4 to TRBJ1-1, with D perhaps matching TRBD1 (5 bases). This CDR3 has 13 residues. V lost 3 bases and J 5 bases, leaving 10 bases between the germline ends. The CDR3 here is CASSFQGRTEAFF. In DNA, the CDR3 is TGTGCCAGCAGTTTTCAGGGCAGGACTGAAGCTTTCTTT.

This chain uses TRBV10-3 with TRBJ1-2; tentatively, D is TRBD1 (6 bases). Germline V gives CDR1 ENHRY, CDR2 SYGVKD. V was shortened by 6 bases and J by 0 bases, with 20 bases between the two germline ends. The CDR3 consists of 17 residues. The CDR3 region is CAISRAGDGRANYGYTF. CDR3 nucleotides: TGTGCCATCAGCCGAGCAGGGGACGGCAGAGCTAACTATGGCTACACCTTC.

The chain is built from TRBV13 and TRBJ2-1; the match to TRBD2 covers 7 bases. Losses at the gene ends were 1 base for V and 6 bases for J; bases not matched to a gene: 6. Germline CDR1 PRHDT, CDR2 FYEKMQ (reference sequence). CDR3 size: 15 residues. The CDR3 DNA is TGTGCCAGCAGCTTAGAGGGAGGGAGATTCAATGAGCAGTTCTTC. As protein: CASSLEGGRFNEQFF.

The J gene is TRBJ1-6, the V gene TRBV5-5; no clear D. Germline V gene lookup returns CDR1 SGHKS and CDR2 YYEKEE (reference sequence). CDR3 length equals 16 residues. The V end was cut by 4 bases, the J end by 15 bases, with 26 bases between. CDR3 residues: CASSPEAGRGNLLLHF. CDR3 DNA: TGTGCCAGCAGCCCGGAAGCAGGACGGGGTAATTTACTCCTCCACTTT. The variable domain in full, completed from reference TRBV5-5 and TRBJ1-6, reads DAGVTQSPTHLIKTRGQQVTLRCSPISGHKSVSWYQQVLGQGPQFIFQYYEKEERGRGNFPDRFSARQFPNYSSELNVNALLLGDSALYLCASSPEAGRGNLLLHFGNGTRLTVT.

CDR3 protein: CASSFPTSGRAKETQYF. The CDR3, as DNA: TGTGCCAGCAGCTTCCCGACTAGCGGGAGGGCTAAGGAGACCCAGTACTTC. This chain uses TRBV7-8 with TRBJ2-5; 14 nucleotides align to TRBD2. Germline V gives CDR1 SGHVS, CDR2 FQNEAQ. The CDR3 length is 17 residues. Trimming cost V 3 bases and J 5 bases; bases outside gene matches: 8.

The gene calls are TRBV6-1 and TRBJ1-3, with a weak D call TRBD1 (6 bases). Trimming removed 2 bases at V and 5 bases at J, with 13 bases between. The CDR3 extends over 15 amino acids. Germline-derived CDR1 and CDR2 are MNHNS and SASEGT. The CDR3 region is CASSEIGGPRNTIYF. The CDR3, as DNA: TGTGCCAGCAGTGAAATCGGGGGGCCGCGAAACACCATATATTTT.

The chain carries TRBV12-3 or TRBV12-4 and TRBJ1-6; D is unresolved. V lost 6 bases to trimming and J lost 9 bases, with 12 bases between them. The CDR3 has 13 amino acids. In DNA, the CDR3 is TGTGCCAGCAGGGTCGTTGAGGGTTCACCCCTCCACTTT. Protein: CASRVVEGSPLHF.

CDR3 bases: TGTGCCAGCAGCGCCCTGGGGGGCGCGGAAGAGACCCAGTACTTC. Its protein product is CASSALGGAEETQYF. This sequence joins TRBV5-5 and TRBJ2-5; possibly TRBD1 or TRBD2 for D (6 bases each). This CDR3 is built from 15 residues. CDR1 is SGHKS, CDR2 YYEKEE, per germline (reference sequence). The V end was cut by 4 bases, the J end by 3 bases, with 16 bases between.

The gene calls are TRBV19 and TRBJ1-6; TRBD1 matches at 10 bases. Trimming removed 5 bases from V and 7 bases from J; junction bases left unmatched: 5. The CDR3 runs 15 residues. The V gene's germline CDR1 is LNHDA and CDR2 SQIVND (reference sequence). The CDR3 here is CASSGQGGNNSPLHF. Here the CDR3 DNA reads TGTGCCAGTAGTGGACAGGGGGGAAACAATTCACCCCTCCACTTT.

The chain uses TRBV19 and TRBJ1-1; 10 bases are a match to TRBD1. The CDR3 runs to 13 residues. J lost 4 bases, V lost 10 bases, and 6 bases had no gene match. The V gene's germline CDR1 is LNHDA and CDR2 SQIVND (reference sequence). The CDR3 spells CATDRGRGTEAFF. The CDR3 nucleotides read TGTGCCACTGACAGGGGGCGGGGCACTGAAGCTTTCTTT.

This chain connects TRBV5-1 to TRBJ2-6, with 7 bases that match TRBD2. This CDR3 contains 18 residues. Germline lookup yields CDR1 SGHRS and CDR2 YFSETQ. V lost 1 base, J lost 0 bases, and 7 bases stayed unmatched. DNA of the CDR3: TGCGCCAGCAGCTTGTTGGCGGGAGAACACTCTGGGGCCAACGTCCTGACTTTC. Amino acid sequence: CASSLLAGEHSGANVLTF.

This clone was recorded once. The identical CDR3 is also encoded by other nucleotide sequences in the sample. Here the CDR3 reads CASSFGRDPGNTIYF. As DNA, the CDR3 is TGTGCCAGCAGCTTCGGCAGGGATCCTGGAAACACCATATATTTT. The V call is TRBV5-8, the J call TRBJ1-3; a weak D match, TRBD1 (5 bases). V lost 2 bases and J 2 bases, leaving 11 bases between the germline ends. The CDR3 loop spans 15 amino acids. The V gene's germline CDR1 is SGHTS and CDR2 YDEGEE. Using reference TRBV5-8 and TRBJ1-3 for the parts outside the CDR3, the full variable domain is EAGVTQSPTHLIKTRGQQATLRCSPISGHTSVYWYQQALGLGLQFLLWYDEGEERNRGNFPPRFSGRQFPNYSSELNVNALELEDSALYLCASSFGRDPGNTIYFGEGSWLTVV.

The CDR3 nucleotides are TGTGCCTACCTGACCTCTGGGAATACGCAGTATTTT. The encoded protein is CAYLTSGNTQYF. The chain employs TRBV30 and TRBJ2-3; D gene ambiguous. Trimming left V 7 bases short and J 7 bases short, with 15 bases between. CDR3 length: 12 residues. CDR1 is GTSNPN, CDR2 SVGIG, per germline (reference sequence).

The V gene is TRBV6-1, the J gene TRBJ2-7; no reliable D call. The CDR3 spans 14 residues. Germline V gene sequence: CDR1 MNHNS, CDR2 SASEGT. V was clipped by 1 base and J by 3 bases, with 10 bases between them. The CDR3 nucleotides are TGTGCCAGCAGTGAAGTACCAGTACACTACGAGCAGTACTTC. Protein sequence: CASSEVPVHYEQYF.

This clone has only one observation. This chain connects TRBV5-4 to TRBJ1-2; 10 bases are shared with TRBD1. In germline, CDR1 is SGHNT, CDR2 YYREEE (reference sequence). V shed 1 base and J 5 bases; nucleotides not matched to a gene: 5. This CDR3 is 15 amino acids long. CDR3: CASSLFGTGVYGYTF. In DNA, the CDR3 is TGTGCCAGCAGCTTGTTCGGGACAGGGGTGTATGGCTACACCTTC.

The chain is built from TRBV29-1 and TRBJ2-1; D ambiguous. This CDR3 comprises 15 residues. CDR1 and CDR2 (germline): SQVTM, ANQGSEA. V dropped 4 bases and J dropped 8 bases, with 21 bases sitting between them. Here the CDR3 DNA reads TGCAGCGTTGCGGACCGGGCCCCGCCAGGCTATGAGCAGTTCTTC. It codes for CSVADRAPPGYEQFF.

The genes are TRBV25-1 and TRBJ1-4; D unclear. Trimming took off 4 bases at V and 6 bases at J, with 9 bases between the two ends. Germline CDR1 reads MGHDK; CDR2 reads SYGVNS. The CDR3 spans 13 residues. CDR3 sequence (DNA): TGTGCCAGCAGTGCCCCCGGAGATGAAAAACTGTTTTTT. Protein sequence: CASSAPGDEKLFF.